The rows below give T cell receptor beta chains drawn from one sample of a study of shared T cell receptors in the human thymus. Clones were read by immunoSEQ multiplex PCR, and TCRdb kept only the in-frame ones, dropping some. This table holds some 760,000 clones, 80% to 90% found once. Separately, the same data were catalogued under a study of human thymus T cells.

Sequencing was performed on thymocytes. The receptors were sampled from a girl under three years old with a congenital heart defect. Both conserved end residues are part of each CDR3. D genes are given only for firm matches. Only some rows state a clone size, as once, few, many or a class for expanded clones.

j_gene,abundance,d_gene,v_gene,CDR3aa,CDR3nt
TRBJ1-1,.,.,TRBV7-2,CASSLGGNCDEAFF,TGTGCCAGCAGCTTAGGCGGAAATTGTGATGAAGCTTTCTTT
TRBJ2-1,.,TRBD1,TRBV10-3,CAISDRDSYNEQFF,TGTGCCATCAGTGATAGGGACAGCTACAATGAGCAGTTCTTC
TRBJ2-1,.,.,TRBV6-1,CASSGPGGGDEQFF,TGTGCCAGCAGTGGGCCCGGGGGTGGGGATGAGCAGTTCTTC
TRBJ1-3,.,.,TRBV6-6,CASSFDSSSGNTIYF,TGTGCCAGCAGTTTCGACAGTTCTTCTGGAAACACCATATATTTT
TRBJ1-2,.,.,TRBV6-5,CASSLLVDRNNYGYTF,TGTGCCAGCAGTTTATTAGTGGACAGAAATAACTATGGCTACACCTTC
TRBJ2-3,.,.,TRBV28,CASSLYRATDTQYF,TGTGCCAGCAGCTTGTACAGGGCCACAGATACGCAGTATTTT
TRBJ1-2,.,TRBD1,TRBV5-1,CASSVSDRDRRINYGYTF,TGCGCCAGCAGCGTATCGGACCGGGACAGAAGAATCAACTATGGCTACACCTTC
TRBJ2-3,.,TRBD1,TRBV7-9,CASSLGQGAPDTQYF,TGTGCCAGCAGCCTGGGACAGGGCGCACCAGATACGCAGTATTTT
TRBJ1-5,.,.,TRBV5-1,CASSQTGGNQPQHF,TGCGCCAGCAGCCAGACAGGCGGCAATCAGCCCCAGCATTTT
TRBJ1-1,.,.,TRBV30,CAWRGSEAFF,TGTGCCTGGAGGGGCTCTGAAGCTTTCTTT
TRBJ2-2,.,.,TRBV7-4,CASRSASAQNTGELFF,TGTGCCAGCAGGTCCGCTAGCGCACAGAACACCGGGGAGCTGTTTTTT
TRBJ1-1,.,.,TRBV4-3,CASSQDPGNEAFF,TGCGCCAGCAGCCAAGATCCAGGGAACGAAGCTTTCTTT
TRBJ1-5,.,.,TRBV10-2,CASSGVTGRFQPQHF,TGCGCCAGCAGTGGAGTCACAGGGCGGTTTCAGCCCCAGCATTTT
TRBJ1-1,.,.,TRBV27,CATSRGNTEAFF,TGTGCCACCTCCAGGGGCAACACTGAAGCTTTCTTT
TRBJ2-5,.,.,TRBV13,CASSSSGVKETQYF,TGTGCCAGCAGCTCCTCAGGGGTGAAAGAGACCCAGTACTTC
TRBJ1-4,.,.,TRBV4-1,CASSQGVQVNEKLFF,TGCGCCAGCAGCCAAGGAGTTCAGGTCAATGAAAAACTGTTTTTT
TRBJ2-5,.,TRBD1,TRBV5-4,CAMRDRGQGETQYF,TGTGCCATGCGGGACAGGGGGCAGGGAGAGACCCAGTACTTC
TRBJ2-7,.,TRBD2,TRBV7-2,CATGTRATQGSEQYF,TGTGCCACCGGGACTAGAGCCACTCAGGGGTCCGAGCAGTACTTC
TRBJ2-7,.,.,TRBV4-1,CASSQDGGGMGPYEQYF,TGCGCCAGCAGCCAAGATGGGGGAGGCATGGGGCCCTACGAGCAGTACTTC
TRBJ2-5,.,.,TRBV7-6,CASSWGGTYQETQYF,TGTGCCAGCAGCTGGGGAGGGACATATCAAGAGACCCAGTACTTC
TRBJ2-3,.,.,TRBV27,CASSLLRLALADTQYF,TGTGCCAGCAGTTTATTACGGCTAGCGTTGGCAGATACGCAGTATTTT
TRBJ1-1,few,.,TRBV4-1,CASSPGDNSSPEAFF,TGCGCCAGCAGCCCCGGCGACAATAGTAGTCCTGAAGCTTTCTTT
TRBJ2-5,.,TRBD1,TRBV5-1,CASSRIATGASGQYF,TGCGCCAGCAGCCGTATAGCCACAGGGGCGTCGGGCCAGTACTTC
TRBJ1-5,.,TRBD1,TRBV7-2,CASIKRTGAIRSNQPQHF,TGTGCCAGCATCAAAAGGACAGGGGCTATTAGGAGCAATCAGCCCCAGCATTTT
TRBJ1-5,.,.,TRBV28,CASTPAGANQPQHF,TGTGCCAGCACTCCGGCAGGTGCAAATCAGCCCCAGCATTTT
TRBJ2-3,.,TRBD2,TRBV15,CATSRAKEEMSGGDTDTQYF,TGTGCCACCAGCAGAGCAAAGGAAGAAATGAGCGGGGGGGACACAGATACGCAGTATTTT